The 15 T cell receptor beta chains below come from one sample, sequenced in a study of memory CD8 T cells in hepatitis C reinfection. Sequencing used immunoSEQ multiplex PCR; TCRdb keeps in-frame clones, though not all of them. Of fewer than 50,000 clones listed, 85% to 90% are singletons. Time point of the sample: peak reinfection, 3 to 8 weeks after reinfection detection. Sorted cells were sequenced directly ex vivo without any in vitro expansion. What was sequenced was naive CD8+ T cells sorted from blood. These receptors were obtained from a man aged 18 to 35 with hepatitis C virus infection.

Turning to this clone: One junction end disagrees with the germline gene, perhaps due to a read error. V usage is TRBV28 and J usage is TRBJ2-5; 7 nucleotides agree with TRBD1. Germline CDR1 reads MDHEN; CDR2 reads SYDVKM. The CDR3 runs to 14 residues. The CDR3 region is CVSSPRTGSETQYF. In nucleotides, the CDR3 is TGTGTCAGCAGCCCTAGGACAGGATCAGAGACCCAGTACTTC. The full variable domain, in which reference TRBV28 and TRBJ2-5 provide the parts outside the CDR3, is DVKVTQSSRYLVKRTGEKVFLECVQDMDHENMFWYRQDPGLGLRLIYFSYDVKMKEKGDIPEGYSVSREKKERFSLILESASTNQTSMYLCVSSPRTGSETQYFGPGTRLLVL.

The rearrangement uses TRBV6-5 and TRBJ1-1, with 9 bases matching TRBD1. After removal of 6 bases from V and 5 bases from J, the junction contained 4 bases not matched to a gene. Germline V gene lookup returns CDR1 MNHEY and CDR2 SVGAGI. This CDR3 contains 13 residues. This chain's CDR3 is CASSAGTGTEAFF. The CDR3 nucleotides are TGTGCCAGCAGCGCCGGGACAGGGACTGAAGCTTTCTTT.

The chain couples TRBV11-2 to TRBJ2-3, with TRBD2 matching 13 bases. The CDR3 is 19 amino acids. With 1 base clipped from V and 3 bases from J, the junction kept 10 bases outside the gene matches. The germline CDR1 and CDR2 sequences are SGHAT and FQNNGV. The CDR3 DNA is TGTGCCAGCAGCTTAGGGACTAGCGGGAGAGGGTATTGGACAGATACGCAGTATTTT. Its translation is CASSLGTSGRGYWTDTQYF.

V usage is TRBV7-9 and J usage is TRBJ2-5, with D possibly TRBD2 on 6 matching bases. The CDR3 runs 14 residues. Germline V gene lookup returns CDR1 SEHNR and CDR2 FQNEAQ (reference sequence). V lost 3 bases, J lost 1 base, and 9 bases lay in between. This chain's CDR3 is CASSFGGAQETQYF. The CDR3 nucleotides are TGTGCCAGCAGCTTCGGCGGGGCCCAAGAGACCCAGTACTTC.

The CDR3 nucleotides are TGTGCCAGCAGCGGTGACACCTCCTACGAGCAGTACTTC. It encodes CASSGDTSYEQYF. The genes are TRBV9 and TRBJ2-7; D uncertain. Looked up from germline, CDR1 is SGDLS and CDR2 is YYNGEE. The CDR3 loop spans 13 amino acids. The V gene lost 3 bases and the J gene lost 0 bases, with 7 bases spanning the gap.

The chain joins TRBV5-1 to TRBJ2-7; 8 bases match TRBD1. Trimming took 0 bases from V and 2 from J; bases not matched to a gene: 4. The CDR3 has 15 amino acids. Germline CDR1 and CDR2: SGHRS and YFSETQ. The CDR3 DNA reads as TGCGCCAGCAGCTTGGGACAGGGGCACGCCTACGAGCAGTACGTC. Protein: CASSLGQGHAYEQYV.

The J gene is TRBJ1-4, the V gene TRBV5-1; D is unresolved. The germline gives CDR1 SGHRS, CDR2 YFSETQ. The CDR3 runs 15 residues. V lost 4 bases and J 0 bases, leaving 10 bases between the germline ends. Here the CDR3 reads CASSNGVTTNEKLFF. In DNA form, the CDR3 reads TGCGCCAGCAGCAACGGGGTGACAACTAATGAAAAACTGTTTTTT.

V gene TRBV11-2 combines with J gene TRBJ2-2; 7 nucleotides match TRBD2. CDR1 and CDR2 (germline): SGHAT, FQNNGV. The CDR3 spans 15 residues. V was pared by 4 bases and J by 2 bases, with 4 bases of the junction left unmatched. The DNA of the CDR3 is TGTGCCAGCAGCTCCGGGACTACAAACACCGGGGAGCTGTTTTTT. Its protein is CASSSGTTNTGELFF.

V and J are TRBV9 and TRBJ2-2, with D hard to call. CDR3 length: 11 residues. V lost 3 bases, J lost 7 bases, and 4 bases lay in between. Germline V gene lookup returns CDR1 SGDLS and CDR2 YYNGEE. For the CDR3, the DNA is TGTGCCAGCAGCGATCGCGGGGAGCTGTTTTTT. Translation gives CASSDRGELFF.

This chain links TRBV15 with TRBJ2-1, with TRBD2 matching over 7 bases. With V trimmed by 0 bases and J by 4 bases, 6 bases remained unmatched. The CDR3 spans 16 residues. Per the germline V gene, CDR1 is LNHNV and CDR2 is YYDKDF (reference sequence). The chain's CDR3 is CATSREGGRVYNEQFF. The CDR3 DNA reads TGTGCCACCAGCAGAGAAGGCGGGAGAGTATACAATGAGCAGTTCTTC.

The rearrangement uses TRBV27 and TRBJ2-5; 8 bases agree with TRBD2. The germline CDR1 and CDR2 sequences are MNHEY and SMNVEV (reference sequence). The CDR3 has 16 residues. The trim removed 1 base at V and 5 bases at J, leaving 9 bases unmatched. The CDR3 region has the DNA TGTGCCAGCAGTTTATTAGGGACTAGTGGGGTCGAGACCCAGTACTTC. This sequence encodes CASSLLGTSGVETQYF.

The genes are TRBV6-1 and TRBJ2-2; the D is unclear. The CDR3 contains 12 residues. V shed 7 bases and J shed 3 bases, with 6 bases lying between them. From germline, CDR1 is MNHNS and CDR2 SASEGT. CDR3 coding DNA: TGTGCCAGCATATCCGACACCGGGGAGCTGTTTTTT. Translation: CASISDTGELFF.

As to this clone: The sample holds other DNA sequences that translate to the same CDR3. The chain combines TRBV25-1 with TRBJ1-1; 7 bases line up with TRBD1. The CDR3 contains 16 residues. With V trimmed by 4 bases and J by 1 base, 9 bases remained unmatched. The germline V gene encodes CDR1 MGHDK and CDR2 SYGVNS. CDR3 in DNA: TGTGCCAGCAGTGCCCTACCCGGGACAGCGAACACTGAAGCTTTCTTT. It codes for CASSALPGTANTEAFF.

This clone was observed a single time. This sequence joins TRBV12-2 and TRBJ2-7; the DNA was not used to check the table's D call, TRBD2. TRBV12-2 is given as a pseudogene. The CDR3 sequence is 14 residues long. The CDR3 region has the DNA TGTGCAAGTCGCTTCAGCGGGGGGGTGGACGAGCAGTACGTC. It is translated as CASRFSGGVDEQYV.

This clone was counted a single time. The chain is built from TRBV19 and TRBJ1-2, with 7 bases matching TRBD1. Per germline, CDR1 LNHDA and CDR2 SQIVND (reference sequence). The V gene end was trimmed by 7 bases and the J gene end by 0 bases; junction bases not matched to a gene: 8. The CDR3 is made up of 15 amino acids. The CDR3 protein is CASIPVGTANYGYTF. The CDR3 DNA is TGTGCCAGTATCCCCGTCGGGACAGCTAACTATGGCTACACCTTC.